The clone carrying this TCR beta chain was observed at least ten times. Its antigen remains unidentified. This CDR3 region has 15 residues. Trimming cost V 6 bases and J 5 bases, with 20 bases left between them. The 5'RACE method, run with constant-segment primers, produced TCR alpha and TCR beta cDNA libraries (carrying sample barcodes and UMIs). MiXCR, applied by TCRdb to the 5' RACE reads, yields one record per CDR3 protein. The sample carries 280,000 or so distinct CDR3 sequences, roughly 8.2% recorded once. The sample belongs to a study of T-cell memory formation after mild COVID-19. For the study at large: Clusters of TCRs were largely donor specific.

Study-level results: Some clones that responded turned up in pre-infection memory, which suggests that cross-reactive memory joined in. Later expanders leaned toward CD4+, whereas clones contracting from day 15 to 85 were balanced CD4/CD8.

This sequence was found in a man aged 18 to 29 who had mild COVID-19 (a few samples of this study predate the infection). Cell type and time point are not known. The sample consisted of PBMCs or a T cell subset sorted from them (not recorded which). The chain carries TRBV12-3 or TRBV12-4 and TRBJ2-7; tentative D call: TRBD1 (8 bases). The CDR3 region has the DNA TGTGCCAGCAGGGGACAGGCTCGGGGGGCGAACGAGCAGTACTTC. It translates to CASRGQARGANEQYF.